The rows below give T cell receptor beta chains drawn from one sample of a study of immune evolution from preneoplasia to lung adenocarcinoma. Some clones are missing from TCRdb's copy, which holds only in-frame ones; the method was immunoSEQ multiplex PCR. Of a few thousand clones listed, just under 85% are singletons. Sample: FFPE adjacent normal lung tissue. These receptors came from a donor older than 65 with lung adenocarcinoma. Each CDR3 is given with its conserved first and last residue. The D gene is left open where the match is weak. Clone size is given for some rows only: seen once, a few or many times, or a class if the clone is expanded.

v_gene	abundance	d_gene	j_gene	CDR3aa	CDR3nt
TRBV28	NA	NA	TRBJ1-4	CASGGFNEKLFF	TGTGCCAGTGGGGGCTTTAATGAAAAACTGTTTTTT
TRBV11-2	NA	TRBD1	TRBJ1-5	CASSPRGGQGVNQPQHF	TGTGCCAGCAGCCCAAGGGGCGGACAGGGGGTCAATCAGCCCCAGCATTTT
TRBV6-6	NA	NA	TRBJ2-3	CASSYSMGANTQYF	TGTGCCAGCAGTTACTCGATGGGAGCTAATACGCAGTATTTT
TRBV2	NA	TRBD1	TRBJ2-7	CASSQTGNSYEQYF	TGTGCCAGCAGTCAGACAGGGAACTCCTACGAGCAGTACTTC
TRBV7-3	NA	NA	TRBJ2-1	CASSLNSNEQFF	TGTGCCAGCAGCTTAAATAGCAATGAGCAGTTCTTC
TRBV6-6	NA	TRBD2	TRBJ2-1	CASSSGRAPIHNEQFF	TGTGCCAGCTCTAGCGGGAGGGCCCCCATACACAATGAGCAGTTCTTC
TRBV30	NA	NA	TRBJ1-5	CAYRQASNQPQHF	TGTGCCTATAGACAGGCTTCAAATCAGCCCCAGCATTTT
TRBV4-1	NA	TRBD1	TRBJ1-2	CASSQDRSGQGYGYTF	TGCGCCAGCAGCCAAGATAGATCGGGACAGGGCTATGGCTACACCTTC
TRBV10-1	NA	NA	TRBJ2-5	CASSESLQETQYF	TGCGCCAGCAGTGAGAGTTTACAAGAGACCCAGTACTTC
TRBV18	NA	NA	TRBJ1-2	CASSPGVRGANGYTF	TGTGCCAGCTCACCAGGGGTTCGGGGTGCAAATGGCTACACCTTC
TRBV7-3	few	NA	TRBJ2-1	CASSPSPSTYNEQFF	TGTGCCAGCAGCCCGTCTCCATCTACCTACAATGAGCAGTTCTTC
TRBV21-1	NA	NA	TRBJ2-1	CASSTPTSGKNNEQFF	TGTGCCAGCAGCACCCCGACTAGCGGGAAGAACAATGAGCAGTTCTTC
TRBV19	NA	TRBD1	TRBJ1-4	CASSIQGAREKLFF	TGTGCCAGTAGTATCCAGGGGGCGCGTGAAAAACTGTTTTTT
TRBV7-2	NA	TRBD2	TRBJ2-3	CASSLEASGSLTDTQYF	TGTGCCAGCAGCTTAGAGGCTAGCGGGAGCCTTACAGATACGCAGTATTTT
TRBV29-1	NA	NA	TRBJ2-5	CSVGDRFQETQYF	TGCAGCGTAGGCGACAGATTCCAAGAGACCCAGTACTTC
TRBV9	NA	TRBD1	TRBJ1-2	CASSVWDRGGYTF	TGTGCCAGCAGCGTATGGGACAGGGGTGGCTACACCTTC
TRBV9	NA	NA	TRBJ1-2	CASSVTSNYGYTF	TGTGCCAGCAGCGTTACCAGTAACTATGGCTACACCTTC
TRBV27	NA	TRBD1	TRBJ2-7	CASSLSPTGSWAYEQYF	TGTGCCAGCAGTTTATCACCGACAGGGAGTTGGGCCTACGAGCAGTACTTC
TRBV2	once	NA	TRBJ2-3	CASRGGLSTDTQYF	TGTGCCAGCAGGGGGGGCTTGAGCACAGATACGCAGTATTTT
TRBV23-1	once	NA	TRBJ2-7	CASSQGPKASYEQYF	TGCGCCAGCAGCCAAGGCCCAAAGGCGTCCTACGAGCAGTACTTC
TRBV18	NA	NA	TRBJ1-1	CASSPANGRVNTEAFF	TGTGCCAGCTCACCAGCCAACGGACGAGTGAACACTGAAGCTTTCTTT
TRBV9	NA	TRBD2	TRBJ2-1	CASSVGGTSGRKGNNEQFF	TGTGCCAGCAGCGTAGGAGGGACTAGCGGCCGGAAGGGAAACAATGAGCAGTTCTTC
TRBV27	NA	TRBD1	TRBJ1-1	CASSFTGELSEAFF	TGTGCCAGCAGTTTTACAGGGGAATTGAGTGAAGCTTTCTTT
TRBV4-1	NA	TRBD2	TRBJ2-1	CASSSRTSGRVYNEQFF	TGCGCCAGCAGCTCACGGACTAGCGGGAGGGTCTACAATGAGCAGTTCTTC
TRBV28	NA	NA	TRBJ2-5	CASTLGSSIQVGTQYF	TGTGCCAGCACTTTAGGGTCTTCCATACAGGTCGGGACCCAGTACTTC
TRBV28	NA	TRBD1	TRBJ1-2	CASSLAGGGYYGYTF	TGTGCCAGCAGTTTGGCAGGGGGGGGTTACTATGGCTACACCTTC
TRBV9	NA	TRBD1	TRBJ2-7	CASSAPGQPYEQYF	TGTGCCAGCAGCGCGCCGGGACAGCCCTACGAGCAGTACTTC
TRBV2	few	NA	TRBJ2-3	CASSDGRQSTDTQYF	TGTGCCAGCAGTGATGGGCGACAGAGCACAGATACGCAGTATTTT
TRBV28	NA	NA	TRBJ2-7	CASSLGHLLTYEQYF	TGTGCCAGCAGTTTAGGGCATCTTCTCACCTACGAGCAGTACTTC
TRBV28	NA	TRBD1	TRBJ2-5	CASSLTGRQETQYF	TGTGCCAGCAGTTTGACAGGGCGTCAAGAGACCCAGTACTTC
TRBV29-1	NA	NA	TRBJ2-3	CSGGTYDITDTQYF	TGCAGCGGTGGGACATACGACATCACAGATACGCAGTATTTT
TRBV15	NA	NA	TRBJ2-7	CATSSGQSYEQYF	TGTGCCACCAGCAGTGGACAGTCCTACGAGCAGTACTTC
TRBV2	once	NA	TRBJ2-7	CASSDASRTTTYEQYF	TGTGCCAGCAGTGACGCGAGCCGAACGACAACCTACGAGCAGTACTTC
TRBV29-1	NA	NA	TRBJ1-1	CSVRVGETEAFF	TGCAGCGTTCGGGTCGGGGAAACTGAAGCTTTCTTT
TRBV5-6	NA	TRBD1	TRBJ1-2	CASSDTIGGRYYGYTF	TGTGCCAGCAGCGATACGATAGGGGGCCGGTACTATGGCTACACCTTC
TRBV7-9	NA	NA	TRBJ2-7	CASSLGTASYEQYF	TGTGCCAGCAGCTTAGGGACGGCATCCTACGAGCAGTACTTC
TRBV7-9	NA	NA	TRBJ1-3	CASSFAGSGNTIYF	TGTGCCAGCAGCTTCGCAGGGAGCGGAAACACCATATATTTT
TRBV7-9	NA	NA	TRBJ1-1	CASSQGTNTEAFF	TGTGCCAGCAGCCAAGGTACGAACACTGAAGCTTTCTTT